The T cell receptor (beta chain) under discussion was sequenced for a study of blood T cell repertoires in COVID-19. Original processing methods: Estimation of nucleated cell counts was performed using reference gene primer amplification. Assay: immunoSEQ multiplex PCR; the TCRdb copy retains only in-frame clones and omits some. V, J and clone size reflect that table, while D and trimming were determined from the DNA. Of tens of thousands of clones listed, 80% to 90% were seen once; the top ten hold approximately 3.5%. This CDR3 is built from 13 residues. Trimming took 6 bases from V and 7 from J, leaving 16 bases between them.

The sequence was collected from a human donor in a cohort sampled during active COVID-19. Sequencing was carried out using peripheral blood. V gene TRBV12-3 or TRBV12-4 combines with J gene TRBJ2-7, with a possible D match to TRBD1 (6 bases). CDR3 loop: CASSLSPGTEQYF. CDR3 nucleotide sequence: TGTGCCAGCAGCTTATCCCCCGGGACAGAGCAGTACTTC.